This T cell receptor beta chain was captured in a study of early stage breast cancer tumors. The overall study: Samples were sequenced at about 10-fold average coverage. Study observations and caveats: Tumors had around 2.4-fold higher T cell density than normal breast.

As regards this clone: What it binds is unknown.

CDR1 and CDR2 (germline): MDHEN, SYDVKM. The length of the CDR3 is 16 residues. The ends lost 6 bases at V and 1 base at J; junction bases unmatched: 2. Blood replicates held 0.5 ug DNA, tumor or normal breast about 1.5 ug, two each. Some clones are missing from TCRdb's copy, which holds only in-frame ones; the method was immunoSEQ multiplex PCR. This sample has 3,000 or so clones, with under 70% found just once. The clonotype was recovered from a person in their forties with breast cancer. Sequenced input: breast tumor tissue. The chain employs TRBV28 and TRBJ2-3; 15 bases align to TRBD2. CDR3 sequence: CASRGLAGGRTDTQYF. CDR3 in DNA: TGTGCCAGCAGGGGACTAGCGGGAGGCCGCACAGATACGCAGTATTTT.